This TCR beta chain was sequenced for a study of shared clonotypes between healthy human individuals. Across the whole study: CD4 naive and memory got three plates each, CD8 naive two, CD8 memory one.

The naive CD8 subset, CD45RO-negative cells positively selected for CCR7, excluded terminally differentiated effector memory CD45RA+ cells. Clones were read by immunoSEQ multiplex PCR, and TCRdb kept only the in-frame ones, dropping some. This table has hundreds of thousands of clones, over 90% appearing once. Points from the study as a whole: Specimens sampled were limited to blood, with tissue repertoires likely differing. Donors were few, which limited the genetic and exposure-history diversity represented. Inspection by rarefaction showed sorted-subset sequencing to be incomplete despite large depth.

With respect to this clone: Its antigen is still unknown.

The V end was cut by 5 bases, the J end by 7 bases, with 17 bases between. This CDR3 is 14 amino acids long. Germline CDR1 reads SGHTA; CDR2 reads FQGNSA. The chain employs TRBV7-2 and TRBJ1-2; D might be TRBD1 (6 bases). The receptor's source is a man in his thirties or forties in good health. Sequences were obtained from naive CD8+ T cells sorted from blood. CDR3 coding DNA: TGTGCCAGCAGCCTGGATACAGGGCTGAGTGGCTACACCTTC. Translation: CASSLDTGLSGYTF. Full variable domain (missing parts from reference TRBV7-2 and TRBJ1-2): GAGVSQSPSNKVTEKGKDVELRCDPISGHTALYWYRQSLGQGLEFLIYFQGNSAPDKSGLPSDRFSAERTGGSVSTLTIQRTQQEDSAVYLCASSLDTGLSGYTFGSGTRLTVV.